Below, 5 T cell receptor beta chains from the same sample are listed, as sequenced in a study of cytomegalovirus exposure and HLA in healthy donors. With 60 Vbeta and 13 Jbeta primers, the PCR was carried out. The repertoire was sequenced with immunoSEQ multiplex PCR; TCRdb's copy has only in-frame clones and lacks some. The record lists about 50,000 clones, of which the ten most abundant hold 0.9% to 1.2%. The sequenced sample consisted of PBMCs. These TCRs come from a middle-aged woman in good health and CMV-seronegative.

On this clone: Its ends do not fully match the called genes, so a read error is possible. This sequence joins TRBV11-2 and TRBJ2-3; 7 nucleotides agree with TRBD2. The CDR3 sequence is 15 residues long. Germline V lookup: CDR1 SGHAT, CDR2 FQNNGV. The CDR3: CASSLAWGGTDTQYF. CDR3 nucleotide sequence: TGTGCCAGCAGCCTAGCCTGGGGGGGTACAGATACACAGTATTTT.

Here the CDR3 DNA reads TGTGCCAGTAGTATGGACAGGGAGGGGTACAATGAGCAGTTCTTC. It specifies CASSMDREGYNEQFF. This chain links TRBV19 with TRBJ2-1; possible D gene TRBD1, 8 bases. Germline CDR1 is LNHDA and CDR2 is SQIVND (reference sequence). CDR3 length: 15 residues. V gave up 3 bases and J gave up 4 bases, with 13 bases separating them.

For the CDR3, the DNA is TGCGCCAGCAGCCTACGACAGACTAATCAGCCCCAGCATTTT. This gives the protein CASSLRQTNQPQHF. The chain uses TRBV4-1 and TRBJ1-5, with D maybe TRBD1 (5 bases). This CDR3 has 14 amino acids. Germline V gene lookup returns CDR1 MGHRA and CDR2 YSYEKL. Trimming cost V 4 bases and J 4 bases, with 11 bases left between them.

This rearrangement joins TRBV6-5 to TRBJ2-7, with 13 bases fitting TRBD2. The J call may be in error: the DNA end matches TRBJ2-5 better. This CDR3 is built from 16 residues. Germline assignment: CDR1 MNHEY and CDR2 SVGAGI. CDR3 bases: TGTGCCAGCAGTTACTCGACTAGCGGGAGGCCCGAGACCCAGTACTTC. Translated: CASSYSTSGRPETQYF.

In the case of this clone: This CDR3 is also generated by other DNA sequences in the sample. The rearrangement links TRBV9 to TRBJ2-3; no clear D gene. V was shortened by 3 bases and J by 5 bases, with 4 bases between the two germline ends. Looked up from germline, CDR1 is SGDLS and CDR2 is YYNGEE. The CDR3 loop spans 11 amino acids. The CDR3 DNA reads TGTGCCAGCAGCGCCTTAGATACGCAGTATTTT. Translated, it gives CASSALDTQYF. The entire variable domain, with the rest obtained from reference TRBV9 and TRBJ2-3, is as follows: DSGVTQTPKHLITATGQRVTLRCSPRSGDLSVYWYQQSLDQGLQFLIQYYNGEERAKGNILERFSAQQFPDLHSELNLSSLELGDSALYFCASSALDTQYFGPGTRLTVL.